A selection of T cell receptor beta chains follows, all from one sample in a study of technical replicates of blood from a few donors. Here immunoSEQ multiplex PCR was the method, and the copy in TCRdb shows in-frame clones only, minus some. The table includes more than 65,000 clones, 97% detected once. Material for sequencing was T cells isolated from PBMCs. The source is a human donor in good health. The CDR3 runs from the conserved cysteine through the conserved F or W. The D gene is left open where the match is weak. The size field is filled for only some rows; it gives once, few, many or a size class.

CDR3 length	V gene	J gene	D gene	clone size	CDR3 protein	CDR3 DNA
14	TRBV7-2	TRBJ1-5	.	.	CASSEGLNNQPQHF	TGTGCCAGCAGCGAAGGACTGAACAATCAGCCCCAGCATTTT
15	TRBV9	TRBJ2-5	TRBD2	.	CASSVDTSGKETQYF	TGTGCCAGCAGCGTAGATACTAGCGGGAAAGAGACCCAGTACTTC
17	TRBV19	TRBJ2-1	.	.	CASSRSASRGSYNEQFF	TGTGCCAGTAGTAGAAGTGCTAGCAGGGGCTCCTACAATGAGCAGTTCTTC
17	TRBV7-9	TRBJ2-7	TRBD2	.	CASTSGTSGSKSYEQYF	TGTGCCAGCACCTCCGGGACTAGCGGGAGTAAATCCTACGAGCAGTACTTC
19	TRBV12-5	TRBJ2-4	TRBD1	once	CASGPSRSTGYASKNIQYF	TGTGCTAGTGGTCCTTCCCGATCGACAGGGTACGCCTCCAAAAACATTCAGTACTTC
15	TRBV7-8	TRBJ2-7	.	.	CASMFGAGRPVEQYF	TGTGCCAGCATGTTCGGGGCAGGGAGGCCGGTCGAGCAGTACTTC
16	TRBV11-2	TRBJ1-2	TRBD1	.	CASSLDLDRTNYGYTF	TGTGCCAGCAGCTTAGATTTGGACAGGACAAACTATGGCTACACCTTC
14	TRBV5-5	TRBJ2-2	.	.	CASSLFEGTGELFF	TGTGCCAGCAGCTTGTTCGAGGGCACCGGGGAGCTGTTTTTT
13	TRBV7-2	TRBJ2-7	TRBD1	.	CASSTGQIYEQYF	TGTGCCAGCAGCACGGGACAGATTTACGAGCAGTACTTC
16	TRBV6-4	TRBJ2-2	.	.	CASSEFMAGNTGELFF	TGTGCCAGCAGTGAATTTATGGCGGGGAACACCGGGGAGCTGTTTTTT
14	TRBV7-9	TRBJ1-3	.	.	CATLLLSFGNTIYF	TGTGCCACTCTCCTCTTGAGCTTTGGAAACACCATATATTTT
11	TRBV29-1	TRBJ1-1	.	.	CSVGGETEAFF	TGCAGCGTTGGAGGAGAGACTGAAGCTTTCTTT
14	TRBV2	TRBJ2-6	.	once	CAGILPSGANVLTF	TGTGCCGGCATACTCCCGTCTGGGGCCAACGTCCTGACTTTC
16	TRBV15	TRBJ2-1	.	.	CATSRELAFGNNEQFF	TGTGCCACCAGCAGAGAACTAGCCTTCGGGAACAATGAGCAGTTCTTC
15	TRBV19	TRBJ2-7	TRBD1	.	CASSRTGAQLYEQYF	TGTGCCAGTAGTAGGACAGGAGCCCAACTCTACGAGCAGTACTTC
15	TRBV5-8	TRBJ1-3	.	.	CASGPRVGSGNTIYF	TGTGCCAGCGGTCCCAGGGTGGGCTCTGGAAACACCATATATTTT
14	TRBV29-1	TRBJ1-5	.	few	CSVGRGTGNQPQHF	TGCAGCGTTGGACGGGGGACGGGCAATCAGCCCCAGCATTTT
13	TRBV10-3	TRBJ1-5	TRBD1	.	CAIRTGGNQPQHF	TGTGCCATCAGGACAGGGGGAAATCAGCCCCAGCATTTT
14	TRBV27	TRBJ2-2	.	.	CASSWRQNTGELFF	TGTGCCAGCAGTTGGCGGCAAAACACCGGGGAGCTGTTTTTT
13	TRBV6-5	TRBJ1-2	.	.	CASKPERLSNYTF	TGTGCCAGCAAACCCGAGAGGCTTTCTAACTACACCTTC
13	TRBV7-2	TRBJ1-1	.	.	CASSPPSGGEAFF	TGTGCCAGCAGCCCCCCAAGTGGCGGTGAAGCTTTCTTT
13	TRBV5-4	TRBJ1-1	TRBD1	.	CASSLRDRIEAFF	TGTGCCAGCAGCCTCCGGGACAGGATTGAAGCTTTCTTT
14	TRBV10-1	TRBJ2-2	.	.	CASSPRQSTGELFF	TGCGCCAGCAGTCCCCGACAGTCCACCGGGGAGCTGTTTTTT
15	TRBV2	TRBJ2-1	.	.	CASRGDQGSYNEQFF	TGTGCCAGCAGGGGGGACCAGGGGTCCTACAATGAGCAGTTCTTC
17	TRBV2	TRBJ2-3	TRBD1	once	CASSERGGQGSRYTQYF	TGTGCCAGCAGTGAAAGGGGTGGACAGGGGAGTCGGTATACGCAGTATTTT
13	TRBV5-4	TRBJ2-7	.	.	CASSPPSSYEQYF	TGTGCCAGCAGCCCACCCAGCTCCTACGAGCAGTACTTC
14	TRBV7-2	TRBJ2-3	TRBD2	.	CASSPGLVRATQYF	TGTGCCAGCAGCCCGGGACTAGTCCGTGCTACGCAGTATTTT
15	TRBV7-9	TRBJ1-1	.	once	CASSFGPTGDTEAFF	TGTGCCAGCAGCTTTGGGCCCACAGGAGACACTGAAGCTTTCTTT
14	TRBV5-1	TRBJ1-4	.	.	CASREDSLNEKLFF	TGCGCCAGCAGGGAAGACAGCCTTAATGAAAAACTGTTTTTT
12	TRBV29-1	TRBJ1-1	TRBD1	.	CSVEEDRGMAFF	TGCAGCGTTGAAGAAGACAGGGGGATGGCTTTCTTT
16	TRBV15	TRBJ2-7	.	.	CATSRVRRINNYEQYF	TGTGCCACCAGCAGAGTTAGGAGAATAAATAACTACGAGCAGTACTTC
11	TRBV5-4	TRBJ1-5	.	.	CASSPYQPQHF	TGTGCCAGCAGCCCCTATCAGCCCCAGCATTTT
15	TRBV28	TRBJ1-5	.	.	CASSPAQGTNQPQHF	TGTGCCAGCAGCCCGGCACAGGGTACTAATCAGCCCCAGCATTTT